The text below deals with one T cell receptor beta chain. Its antigen is unknown. A read error may explain this, as a much larger clone is one base away. Researchers took RNA transcripts and amplified the TCR beta CDR3 regions from them. TCR CDR3 underwent first-round RT-PCR with the HTBI primer set. One entry per CDR3 protein, called by TCRdb with MiXCR from the multiplex PCR reads. Here the sample spans around 560,000 distinct CDR3 sequences, approximately 15% being singletons. Each patient was aged 18 to 65 and had newly diagnosed hyperthyroidism of under 2 months' duration. The CDR3 length is 14 residues. Per the germline V gene, CDR1 is SGHAT and CDR2 is FQNNGV. This sample was taken from a study of T cells in Graves' hyperthyroidism and ophthalmopathy. The study's findings and limits: Model-based prediction identified ophthalmopathy a median around seven months prior to its onset.

This receptor was obtained from a woman between 18 and 29 years old with Graves' hyperthyroidism. Sequencing input: blood. The rearrangement links TRBV11-2 to TRBJ1-2; no clear D. CDR3 loop: CASSLDRTAYGNTF. Here the CDR3 DNA reads TGTGCCAGCAGCTTAGACAGGACCGCCTATGGCAACACCTTC.